The 21 T cell receptor beta chains listed next were all sequenced from one sample in a study of T cell repertoires in aging, cancer and after chemotherapy. A mixed TRB-A/B primer pool amplified rearranged TRB by multiplex touch-down PCR. Each CDR3 protein is one row after TCRdb ran MiXCR on the multiplex PCR reads. The table lists about 13,000 distinct CDR3 sequences, roughly 28% of them singletons, with about 2.8% in the top ten. Peripheral blood genomic DNA, not sorted cells or RNA, was the template. The sequencing input was blood. These TCRs come from a human donor in good health.

Only a few counts were recorded for this clonotype. V gene TRBV5-1 combines with J gene TRBJ2-1, with TRBD2 as a possible D gene (5 bases). Looked up from germline, CDR1 is SGHRS and CDR2 is YFSETQ. V shed 6 bases and J shed 0 bases, with 7 bases lying between them. This CDR3 comprises 13 residues. The CDR3 nucleotides are TGCGCCAGCACGACTATCTCCTACAATGAGCAGTTCTTC. It translates to CASTTISYNEQFF.

The genes are TRBV7-9 and TRBJ1-2; perhaps TRBD1 as D (6 bases). Germline V gene lookup returns CDR1 SEHNR and CDR2 FQNEAQ (reference sequence). This CDR3 has 14 residues. The V end lost 3 bases, the J end lost 2 bases, and 10 bases lay between the germline ends. The CDR3 is CASSLGQTNYGYTF. CDR3 in DNA: TGTGCCAGCAGCTTGGGACAAACCAACTATGGCTACACCTTC.

A note on this clonotype: This may stem from a read error, because a much larger clone lies one nucleotide away. The chain couples TRBV5-1 to TRBJ2-7, with TRBD2 matching 7 bases. This CDR3 is 15 amino acids long. Looked up from germline, CDR1 is SGHRS and CDR2 is YFSETQ. The DNA for the CDR3 is TGTCCCAGCAGCTTGGGGCGGGGGAGCTCCTACGAGCAGTACTTC. Amino acids: CPSSLGRGSSYEQYF.

The chain uses TRBV11-3 and TRBJ2-2; D remains unclear. Per germline, CDR1 SGHNT and CDR2 YENEEA. V was pared by 5 bases and J by 6 bases, with 7 bases between. The CDR3 sequence is 12 residues long. The CDR3 coding sequence is TGTGCCAGCAGCCGAAGTCCCGGGGAGCTGTTTTTT. The encoded protein is CASSRSPGELFF.

This clonotype was seen a handful of times. The genes are TRBV7-3 and TRBJ2-3, with TRBD2 identical over 9 bases. Per the germline V gene, CDR1 is SGHTA and CDR2 is FQGTGA. V lost 3 bases, J lost 8 bases, and 6 bases stayed unmatched. This CDR3 has 14 residues. DNA for the CDR3: TGTGCCAGCAGCTTCGGCGGGGGGGCCAGTACGCAGTATTTT. This encodes CASSFGGGASTQYF. Full variable domain (rest looked up from reference TRBV7-3 and TRBJ2-3): GAGVSQTPSNKVTEKGKYVELRCDPISGHTALYWYRQSLGQGPEFLIYFQGTGAADDSGLPNDRFFAVRPEGSVSTLKIQRTERGDSAVYLCASSFGGGASTQYFGPGTRLTVL.

V is TRBV27 and J is TRBJ1-5; 9 bases match TRBD1. The V gene end was trimmed by 5 bases and the J gene end by 1 base; junction bases not matched to a gene: 6. The germline V gene has CDR1 MNHEY and CDR2 SMNVEV (reference sequence). The CDR3 totals 16 residues. CDR3 sequence: CASSEAGQGSNQPQHF. The CDR3 DNA sequence: TGTGCCAGCAGTGAGGCGGGACAGGGAAGCAATCAGCCCCAGCATTTT.

The V gene is TRBV13, the J gene TRBJ2-3; D ambiguous. With 3 bases removed from V and 0 bases from J, the gap between germline ends came to 7 bases. The germline V gene encodes CDR1 PRHDT and CDR2 FYEKMQ (reference sequence). The CDR3 covers 14 residues. The CDR3 loop is CASSFRSSTDTQYF. The CDR3 DNA is TGTGCCAGCAGCTTTAGGTCTAGCACAGATACGCAGTATTTT.

The chain combines TRBV7-3 with TRBJ2-5, with D maybe TRBD2 (6 bases). This CDR3 region has 16 residues. The germline CDR1 and CDR2 sequences are SGHTA and FQGTGA. Trimming removed 4 bases at V and 1 base at J, with 16 bases between. The CDR3 DNA reads as TGTGCCAGCAGCTGGACGGGGGAGAAATTCCAAGAGACCCAGTACTTC. Its protein is CASSWTGEKFQETQYF.

The chain couples TRBV6-1 to TRBJ1-5; maybe TRBD1 (5 bases). V was pared by 0 bases and J by 7 bases, with 13 bases between. The CDR3 extends over 15 amino acids. Germline V gene sequence: CDR1 MNHNS, CDR2 SASEGT. The CDR3 sequence: CASSEARDGGQPQHF. The DNA for the CDR3 is TGTGCCAGCAGTGAAGCGAGGGACGGTGGACAGCCCCAGCATTTT.

This sequence joins TRBV27 and TRBJ2-7, with 10 bases that match TRBD2. The germline CDR1 and CDR2 sequences are MNHEY and SMNVEV (reference sequence). CDR3 length: 15 residues. Germline trimming cut 5 bases from V and 2 bases from J; bases unmatched to any gene: 6. CDR3 nucleotides: TGTGCCAGCAGTGGAAGAGCGGGGGGGCCCTACGAGCAGTACGTC. It translates to CASSGRAGGPYEQYV.

The V gene is TRBV6-6, the J gene TRBJ1-5; 8 bases match TRBD1. V was clipped by 0 bases and J by 2 bases; unmatched bases: 6. The V gene's germline CDR1 is MNHNY and CDR2 SVGAGI (reference sequence). The CDR3 is 17 amino acids. This chain's CDR3 is CASSYSQGASGNQPQHF. The DNA for the CDR3 is TGTGCCAGCAGTTACTCCCAGGGGGCGTCGGGCAATCAGCCCCAGCATTTT.

The chain has TRBV10-3 and TRBJ1-3; D remains ambiguous. CDR1 and CDR2 (germline): ENHRY, SYGVKD. V was cut by 5 bases and J by 1 base, with 9 bases left in between. The CDR3 has 14 residues. The chain's CDR3 is CAISWRTSGNTIYF. Written as DNA, the CDR3 is TGTGCCATCAGTTGGAGGACGTCTGGAAACACCATATATTTT.

The chain uses TRBV11-3 and TRBJ2-2; 7 positions match TRBD1. The germline V gene encodes CDR1 SGHNT and CDR2 YENEEA. V dropped 6 bases and J dropped 1; count of bases not matched to a gene: 5. The CDR3 spans 15 residues. CDR3 amino acids: CASSPRQGNTGELFF. The CDR3, as DNA: TGTGCCAGCAGTCCCCGACAGGGGAACACCGGGGAGCTGTTTTTT.

A word on this clonotype: Its ends do not fully match the called genes, so a read error is possible. V is TRBV27 and J is TRBJ1-6; 7 nucleotides align to TRBD1. This CDR3 region has 17 residues. CDR1 and CDR2 from the germline V gene are MNHEY and SMNVEV (reference sequence). The CDR3 DNA is TGTGCCAGCAGTTCAGGACAGGACCCTGTCTATAATTCGCCCCTCGACTTT. It specifies CASSSGQDPVYNSPLDF.

On this clonotype itself: It may be a read error: a sequence one base away is much more abundant. The chain has TRBV6-1 and TRBJ2-7, with TRBD1 matching over 9 bases. The ends lost 4 bases at V and 0 bases at J; junction bases unmatched: 1. Germline V gene sequence: CDR1 MNHNS, CDR2 SASEGT. The CDR3 totals 14 residues. CDR3 loop: CASSGQGVSYEQYV. The CDR3 region has the DNA TGTGCCAGCAGTGGACAGGGGGTCTCCTACGAGCAGTACGTC.

V gene TRBV25-1 combines with J gene TRBJ2-5; D is perhaps TRBD2 (6 bases). There are 14 residues in the CDR3. V was shortened by 8 bases and J by 4 bases, with 17 bases between the two germline ends. Germline values: CDR1 MGHDK, CDR2 SYGVNS. The CDR3 region is CASGPRGGTETQYF. CDR3 DNA sequence: TGTGCCAGCGGTCCTCGAGGAGGGACAGAGACCCAGTACTTC.

Only a few counts were recorded for this clonotype. This chain joins TRBV5-4 and TRBJ2-1; the D is unclear. This CDR3 is 14 amino acids long. CDR1 and CDR2 from the germline V gene are SGHNT and YYREEE (reference sequence). V gave up 4 bases and J gave up 4 bases, with 12 bases separating them. The CDR3 region is CASSQTGPYNEQFF. The CDR3 region has the DNA TGTGCCAGCAGCCAAACCGGGCCTTACAATGAGCAGTTCTTC.

By sample share, this clonotype is medium-sized. The chain's CDR3 is CASSPRGTGEGETQYF. CDR3 DNA sequence: TGTGCCAGCAGTCCGCGGGGGACAGGGGAAGGAGAGACCCAGTACTTC. The chain is built from TRBV6-5 and TRBJ2-5; TRBD1 matches at 10 bases. The V gene's germline CDR1 is MNHEY and CDR2 SVGAGI. The CDR3 sequence is 16 residues long. V shed 5 bases and J 4 bases; nucleotides not matched to a gene: 10.

CDR3 protein: CASSQDFGAGYGYTF. For the CDR3, the DNA is TGTGCCAGCAGCCAAGACTTCGGGGCGGGCTATGGCTACACCTTC. V gene TRBV14 combines with J gene TRBJ1-2, with a possible D match to TRBD1 (5 bases). Germline V CDR1 and CDR2: SGHDN, FVKESK. The V end lost 0 bases, the J end lost 4 bases, and 12 bases lay between the germline ends. The CDR3 runs 15 residues.

The chain combines TRBV28 with TRBJ2-7; D is ambiguous. V lost 7 bases to trimming and J lost 3 bases, with 13 bases between them. CDR3 length: 13 amino acids. CDR1 is MDHEN and CDR2 is SYDVKM in the germline V gene. The chain's CDR3 is CASTSTSYYEQYV. The CDR3 DNA is TGTGCCAGCACATCGACAAGCTACTACGAGCAGTACGTC.

This clonotype is categorized as medium-sized. This chain uses TRBV30 with TRBJ1-6, with unresolved D. The CDR3 is made up of 17 amino acids. CDR1 and CDR2 from the germline V gene are GTSNPN and SVGIG (reference sequence). The V end was cut by 1 base, the J end by 9 bases, with 22 bases between. The CDR3, as DNA: TGTGCCTGGAGTGCATTCCGTCGGACGGAGGTGGGTTCACCCCTCCACTTT. Translation: CAWSAFRRTEVGSPLHF.